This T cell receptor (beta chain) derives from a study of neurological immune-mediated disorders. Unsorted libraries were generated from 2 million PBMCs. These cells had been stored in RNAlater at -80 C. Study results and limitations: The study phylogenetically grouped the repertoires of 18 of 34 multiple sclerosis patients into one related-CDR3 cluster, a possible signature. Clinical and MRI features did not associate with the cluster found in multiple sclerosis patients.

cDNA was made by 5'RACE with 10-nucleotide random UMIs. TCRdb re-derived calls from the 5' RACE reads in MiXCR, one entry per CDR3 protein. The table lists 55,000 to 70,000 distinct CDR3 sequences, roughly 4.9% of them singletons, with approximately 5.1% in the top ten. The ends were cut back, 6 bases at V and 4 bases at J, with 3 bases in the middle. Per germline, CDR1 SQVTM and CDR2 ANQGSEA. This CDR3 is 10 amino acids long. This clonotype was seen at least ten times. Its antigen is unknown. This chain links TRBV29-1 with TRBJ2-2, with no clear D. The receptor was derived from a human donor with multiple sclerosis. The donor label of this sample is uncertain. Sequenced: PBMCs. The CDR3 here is CSVLTGELFF. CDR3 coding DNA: TGCAGCGTACTCACCGGGGAGCTGTTTTTT.